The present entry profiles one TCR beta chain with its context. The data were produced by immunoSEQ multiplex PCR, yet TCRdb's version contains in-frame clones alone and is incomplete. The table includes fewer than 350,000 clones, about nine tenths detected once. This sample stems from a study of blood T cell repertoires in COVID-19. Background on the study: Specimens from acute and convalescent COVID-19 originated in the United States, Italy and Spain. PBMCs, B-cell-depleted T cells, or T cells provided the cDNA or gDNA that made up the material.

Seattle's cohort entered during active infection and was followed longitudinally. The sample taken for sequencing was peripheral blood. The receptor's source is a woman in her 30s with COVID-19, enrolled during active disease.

The CDR3 nucleotides read TGTGCCAGCAGTTCCGGGGGATTCGGGGAAGAAGGCTACACCTTC. Protein sequence: CASSSGGFGEEGYTF. This chain connects TRBV6-2 or TRBV6-3 to TRBJ1-2; D is possibly TRBD1 (5 bases). V was pared by 4 bases and J by 8 bases, with 20 bases between. Germline values: CDR1 MNHEY, CDR2 SVGEGT. CDR3 length: 15 amino acids.